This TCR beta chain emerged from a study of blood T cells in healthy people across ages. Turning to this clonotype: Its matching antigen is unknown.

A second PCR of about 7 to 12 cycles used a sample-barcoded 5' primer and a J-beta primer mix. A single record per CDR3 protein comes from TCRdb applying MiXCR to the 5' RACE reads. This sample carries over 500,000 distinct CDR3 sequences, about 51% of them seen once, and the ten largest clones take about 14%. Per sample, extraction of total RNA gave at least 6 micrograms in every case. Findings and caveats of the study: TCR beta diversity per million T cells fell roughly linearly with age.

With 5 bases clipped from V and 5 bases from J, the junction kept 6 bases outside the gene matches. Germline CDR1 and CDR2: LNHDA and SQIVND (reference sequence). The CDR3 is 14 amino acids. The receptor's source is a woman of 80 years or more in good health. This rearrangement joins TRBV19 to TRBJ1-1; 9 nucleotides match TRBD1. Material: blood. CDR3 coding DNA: TGTGCCAGTAGTGTCCGGGACAGGGTAACTGAAGCTTTCTTT. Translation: CASSVRDRVTEAFF.